A single sample gave rise to the 14 T cell receptor beta chains below, sequenced in a study of blood T cell repertoires in COVID-19. The assay was immunoSEQ multiplex PCR, and TCRdb's table has in-frame clones only and misses some. Of 380,000 or so clones in the sample, 70% to 90% were seen once. The source material was peripheral blood. The receptors shown here come from a man aged 40-50 years with acute or convalescent COVID-19.

The J gene is TRBJ1-2, the V gene TRBV6-5, with D unclear. Germline V CDR1 and CDR2: MNHEY, SVGAGI. V was shortened by 7 bases and J by 1 base, with 13 bases between the two germline ends. This CDR3 spans 14 amino acids. In DNA, the CDR3 is TGTGCCAGCACCCAGCAGGCTCTTAACTATGGCTACACCTTC. It is translated as CASTQQALNYGYTF.

The rearrangement uses TRBV28 and TRBJ1-2; possible D gene TRBD1, 5 bases. V was clipped by 5 bases and J by 7 bases, with 23 bases between them. The CDR3 extends over 16 amino acids. Germline V lookup: CDR1 MDHEN, CDR2 SYDVKM. This CDR3 reads CASSLIGRQGKRGYTF. The CDR3 DNA is TGTGCCAGCAGTCTAATAGGAAGGCAGGGTAAGCGTGGCTACACCTTC.

The chain recombines TRBV5-5 with TRBJ2-7; 8 positions agree with TRBD2. The CDR3 runs to 18 residues. Germline V CDR1 and CDR2: SGHKS, YYEKEE (reference sequence). The ends lost 4 bases at V and 2 bases at J; junction bases unmatched: 17. The CDR3 DNA is TGTGCCAGCAGCCCGCGAGTGATTCTAGCGGGTGGGACCTACGAGCAGTACTTC. It encodes CASSPRVILAGGTYEQYF.

This clone was found a few times. This sequence joins TRBV5-1 and TRBJ2-7; 14 bases fit TRBD2. Looked up from germline, CDR1 is SGHRS and CDR2 is YFSETQ. The CDR3 totals 14 residues. The V gene end was trimmed by 4 bases and the J gene end by 6 bases; junction bases not matched to a gene: 3. CDR3 in amino acids: CASSPGTSGGEQYF. The DNA of the CDR3 is TGCGCCAGCAGCCCTGGGACTAGCGGGGGCGAGCAGTACTTC.

The CDR3 DNA sequence: TGTGCCAGTGGACAGGACAGGGAGGGCACCTTC. It is translated as CASGQDREGTF. V is TRBV2 and J is TRBJ1-2, with TRBD1 matching over 8 bases. V dropped 9 bases and J dropped 13; count of bases not matched to a gene: 10. The CDR3 has 11 residues. Germline V gene lookup returns CDR1 SNHLY and CDR2 FYNNEI.

This clone turned up a few times. V usage is TRBV27 and J usage is TRBJ1-1; D is uncertain. V dropped 5 bases and J dropped 2 bases, with 9 bases sitting between them. This CDR3 is 13 amino acids long. Germline CDR1 is MNHEY and CDR2 is SMNVEV (reference sequence). CDR3 protein: CASSITRNTEAFF. The CDR3 bases are TGTGCCAGCAGTATAACAAGAAACACTGAAGCTTTCTTT.

This rearrangement joins TRBV9 to TRBJ1-6; the D is unclear. Trimming cost V 0 bases and J 6 bases, with 13 bases left between them. The germline V gene has CDR1 SGDLS and CDR2 YYNGEE. The CDR3 is made up of 16 amino acids. The CDR3, as DNA: TGTGCCAGCAGCGTAGCTACGGGCGGAGGTAATTCACCCCTCCACTTT. Its translation is CASSVATGGGNSPLHF.

This sequence joins TRBV27 and TRBJ1-2, with a possible D match to TRBD1 (6 bases). V lost 5 bases, J lost 4 bases, and 20 bases lay in between. Germline V gene lookup returns CDR1 MNHEY and CDR2 SMNVEV (reference sequence). The CDR3 covers 16 residues. CDR3 protein: CASSTLDPRGIYGYTF. CDR3 sequence (DNA): TGTGCCAGCAGTACACTAGACCCAAGGGGGATCTATGGCTACACCTTC.

The chain recombines TRBV30 with TRBJ2-1; D is perhaps TRBD1 (6 bases). This CDR3 spans 12 amino acids. From germline, CDR1 is GTSNPN and CDR2 SVGIG (reference sequence). V was clipped by 2 bases and J by 7 bases, with 9 bases between them. The CDR3 reads CAWSLRGNEQFF. The CDR3 DNA reads TGTGCCTGGAGTCTAAGGGGGAATGAGCAGTTCTTC.

This chain joins TRBV7-9 and TRBJ2-7, with D unclear. Trimming stripped 3 bases from V and 2 bases from J, with 11 bases between. The germline V gene encodes CDR1 SEHNR and CDR2 FQNEAQ (reference sequence). This CDR3 is built from 14 residues. This CDR3 reads CASSLGQQPYEQYF. The CDR3 nucleotides are TGTGCCAGCAGCTTGGGCCAGCAACCCTACGAGCAGTACTTC.

The chain carries TRBV19 and TRBJ1-2, with TRBD1 identical over 7 bases. This CDR3 comprises 13 residues. The V segment lost 5 bases and the J segment 5 bases; nucleotides outside the gene matches: 5. Looked up from germline, CDR1 is LNHDA and CDR2 is SQIVND (reference sequence). CDR3 loop: CASSRQGVYGYTF. CDR3 nucleotide sequence: TGTGCCAGTAGTCGCCAGGGGGTGTATGGCTACACCTTC.

The chain links TRBV19 to TRBJ1-1, with TRBD1 matching over 7 bases. Germline V gives CDR1 LNHDA, CDR2 SQIVND (reference sequence). The CDR3 covers 14 residues. V shed 5 bases, J shed 4 bases, and the junction held 7 bases outside the gene matches. The CDR3 sequence is CASSLGQLSTEAFF. In DNA form, the CDR3 reads TGTGCCAGTAGTTTGGGACAGCTTTCCACTGAAGCTTTCTTT.

This clone was seen only once. The chain is built from TRBV9 and TRBJ1-2, with 8 bases aligning to TRBD1. V lost 2 bases to trimming and J lost 6 bases; unmatched junction nucleotides: 9. Germline V gene lookup returns CDR1 SGDLS and CDR2 YYNGEE. CDR3 length equals 15 residues. The DNA for the CDR3 is TGTGCCAGCAGCGTCCATGGACAGGGTGGCAATGGCTACACCTTC. Its protein product is CASSVHGQGGNGYTF.

The rearrangement uses TRBV6-8 and TRBJ1-3, with D uncertain. The CDR3 runs to 14 residues. Per germline, CDR1 MNHGY and CDR2 SAAAGT. Between the trimmed V and J ends, which lost 6 bases and 7 bases, there was a span of 16 bases. The CDR3 bases are TGTGCCAGCAGCTCAACAGAGATTGGGAACACCATATATTTT. Its translation: CASSSTEIGNTIYF.